This T cell receptor beta chain was observed in a study of blood T cell repertoires in COVID-19 (dated by TCRdb to the early 2020s). General notes on the study: Collaborator samples came from the United States, Italy and Spain and covered acute and convalescent phases of COVID-19. The repertoires were released in a freely available public database intended as a resource for research on the immune response to SARS-CoV-2. The prospective study material was composed of cDNA or gDNA derived from T cells, B-cell-depleted T cells, or PBMCs. Samples came from the ongoing ImmuneRACE study (first 160 participants) plus 1,254 subjects from 6 global collaborators. HLA class I and class II types, where available, came from metadata supplied by the sample provider rather than from assay-based typing. The sample metadata nearly always contained a de-identified subject ID, COVID-19 status, age in years and sex. The dataset comprised deeply sampled blood TCRbeta repertoires from subjects exposed to, actively infected with, or recovered from COVID-19.

One collaborating source in Seattle enrolled patients while the patients were actively infected and followed the patients over time throughout the course of disease. Each collaborating institution followed its own protocols to collect whole blood in K2EDTA tubes. For TCRbeta analysis, collaborator samples were shipped as frozen whole blood, as isolated PBMCs, or as DNA extracted from either sample type. The immunoSEQ Assay, a bias-controlled multiplex PCR, was used to amplify TCRbeta CDR3 regions from genomic DNA. On the study's bioinformatics: The number of nucleated cells in each sample was estimated by amplification of reference gene primers within the assay. Sequence reads were collapsed and filtered to measure the absolute abundance of every unique TCRbeta CDR3 rearrangement. For each sample, productive Simpson clonality was calculated as the square root of Simpson's diversity index over productive rearrangements. What TCRdb holds here is the immuneACCESS table cut down to in-frame rearrangements. Part of the clones is not present; checked against another copy, under half of the missing clones reflect an unresolved V gene, and the others are unexplained. V, J and clone size are taken as reported in that table, and D and trimming were inferred from the DNA itself. Here the sample has hundreds of thousands of clones; around nine tenths occur a single time. 0.8% to 0.85% of the sample is in the top ten clones.

Study-wide findings and limitations: The amount of clinical and demographic metadata varied by source and participant and was provided uncurated.

A remark on this clone: Its cognate antigen has yet to be identified. Base qualities were left out, and no much larger clone turns up one base away.

Trimming takes 4 bases off V and 4 bases off J; junction bases not matched to a gene: 6. According to the germline V gene (reference sequence), CDR1 reads LGHDT and CDR2 reads YNNKEL. From the cysteine up to the phenylalanine, the CDR3 has a length of 15 residues. Kept here is only the CDR3 DNA, which spans 45 bases and is read in frame from base 1. Sequenced material: peripheral blood. The chain is assembled from TRBV3-1 (or the pseudogene TRBV3-2) and TRBJ1-4, with TRBD1 matching 7 junction bases. This TCR was recovered from a man aged 18 to 30 with COVID-19, enrolled during active disease. The DNA sequence reads TGTGCCAGCAGCCCCGGGGGACAGCTTAATGAAAAACTGTTTTTT. Translation gives CASSPGGQLNEKLFF.